These 24 T cell receptor beta chains share one sample of origin, sequenced in a study of blood T cell repertoires in COVID-19. The method was immunoSEQ multiplex PCR; TCRdb's version includes in-frame clones alone and lacks a portion of them. The sample yields about 310,000 clones, approximately 89% seen once. The sequencing input was peripheral blood. Every receptor here comes from a woman in her 50s who had recovered from COVID-19.

The J gene is TRBJ2-3, the V gene TRBV6-1; 11 bases are shared with TRBD2. V trimming: 2 bases; J trimming: 2 bases; junction bases outside the gene matches: 6. There are 17 residues in the CDR3. Germline CDR1 is MNHNS and CDR2 is SASEGT. CDR3 sequence: CASSESRTSGFTDTQYF. The CDR3 nucleotides read TGTGCCAGCAGTGAATCCAGGACTAGCGGGTTCACAGATACGCAGTATTTT.

The chain has TRBV5-1 and TRBJ2-5; TRBD2 agrees at 10 bases. J lost 1 base, V lost 2 bases, and 5 bases had no gene match. The CDR3 extends over 16 amino acids. The germline CDR1 and CDR2 sequences are SGHRS and YFSETQ. CDR3 coding DNA: TGCGCCAGCAGCTTTTCTAGCGGGGGACCCCAAGAGACCCAGTACTTC. Protein: CASSFSSGGPQETQYF.

Only a few counts were recorded for this clone. This chain connects TRBV19 to TRBJ1-1; 7 nucleotides line up with TRBD1. The V gene end was trimmed by 7 bases and the J gene end by 0 bases; junction bases not matched to a gene: 8. The CDR3 runs to 15 residues. Germline CDR1 LNHDA, CDR2 SQIVND (reference sequence). CDR3: CASNLGQVLNTEAFF. The CDR3 coding sequence is TGTGCCAGTAACCTCGGACAGGTCCTGAACACTGAAGCTTTCTTT.

This chain uses TRBV10-3 with TRBJ1-3, with D perhaps TRBD1 (5 bases). CDR3 length equals 15 residues. Germline-derived CDR1 and CDR2 are ENHRY and SYGVKD. V gave up 8 bases and J gave up 5 bases, with 19 bases separating them. This CDR3 is CAISPAGGERNTIYF. CDR3 coding DNA: TGTGCCATCTCGCCAGCGGGGGGAGAAAGAAACACCATATATTTT.

This chain uses TRBV11-2 with TRBJ2-1, with 9 positions matching TRBD2. V gave up 5 bases and J gave up 2 bases; unmatched junction bases: 1. CDR1 is SGHAT, CDR2 FQNNGV, per germline. This CDR3 region has 14 residues. The CDR3, as DNA: TGTGCCAGCAGCCCTAGCGGGACCTACAATGAGCAGTTCTTC. This codes for CASSPSGTYNEQFF.

V and J are TRBV18 and TRBJ2-5, with 9 bases fitting TRBD2. The germline V gene encodes CDR1 KGHSH and CDR2 LQKENI. This CDR3 has 16 amino acids. V trimming: 6 bases; J trimming: 0 bases; junction bases outside the gene matches: 8. The CDR3 region has the DNA TGTGCCAGCTCTTCATCGGGACTAGCCAACCAAGAGACCCAGTACTTC. It encodes CASSSSGLANQETQYF.

J is TRBJ2-5 and V is TRBV6-2 or TRBV6-3; the D gene is possibly TRBD1 (5 bases). The CDR3 totals 15 residues. V was cut by 0 bases and J by 2 bases, with 10 bases left in between. CDR1 and CDR2 from the germline V gene are MNHEY and SVGEGT. CDR3 residues: CASSYSIDRQETQYF. For the CDR3, the DNA is TGTGCCAGCAGTTACTCCATCGACAGACAAGAGACCCAGTACTTC.

This chain links TRBV4-1 with TRBJ1-2; possible D gene TRBD1, 6 bases. There are 16 residues in the CDR3. V gave up 1 base and J gave up 1 base, with 13 bases separating them. The germline CDR1 and CDR2 sequences are MGHRA and YSYEKL. The DNA of the CDR3 is TGCGCCAGCAGCCAAGTTCTTCAGGGGCTTAACTATGGCTACACCTTC. It translates to CASSQVLQGLNYGYTF.

The V gene is TRBV28, the J gene TRBJ1-2, with D unresolved. The V gene's germline CDR1 is MDHEN and CDR2 SYDVKM. This CDR3 is 16 amino acids long. Deletions cut 4 bases from V and 2 bases from J, with 17 bases between. The CDR3 is CASSWLKLTRNYGYTF. The DNA for the CDR3 is TGTGCCAGCAGTTGGCTCAAATTGACGAGGAACTATGGCTACACCTTC.

The chain is built from TRBV3-1 (or the pseudogene TRBV3-2) and TRBJ2-3; no clear D gene. Germline V gene lookup returns CDR1 LGHDT and CDR2 YNNKEL (reference sequence). The germline V and J ends were trimmed by 6 bases and 2 bases, with 6 bases remaining between them. This CDR3 contains 12 residues. In DNA, the CDR3 is TGTGCCAGCAGTCAGTACACAGATACGCAGTATTTT. This gives the protein CASSQYTDTQYF.

This chain links TRBV28 with TRBJ1-5; D possibly corresponds to TRBD1 (5 bases). The length of the CDR3 is 14 residues. The V end lost 5 bases, the J end lost 7 bases, and 15 bases lay between the germline ends. Looked up from germline, CDR1 is MDHEN and CDR2 is SYDVKM. CDR3 sequence reads: CASSRGGSGQPQHF. The CDR3 DNA reads as TGTGCCAGCAGTCGCGGGGGGTCGGGACAGCCCCAGCATTTT.

V gene TRBV4-3 combines with J gene TRBJ1-2; no firm D call. Germline lookup yields CDR1 LGHNA and CDR2 YSLEER. CDR3 length equals 15 residues. Trimming removed 1 base at V and 0 bases at J, with 9 bases between. The CDR3 DNA reads TGCGCCAGCAGCCAAGGGAGGCCCGCTAACTATGGCTACACCTTC. It translates to CASSQGRPANYGYTF.

The chain employs TRBV7-2 and TRBJ1-5; tentatively, D is TRBD1 (5 bases). The CDR3 extends over 15 amino acids. Trimming took 2 bases from V and 4 from J, leaving 12 bases between them. Germline V gene lookup returns CDR1 SGHTA and CDR2 FQGNSA. DNA of the CDR3: TGTGCCAGCAGCTTAAGGCCGGGACTAAATCAGCCCCAGCATTTT. Protein product: CASSLRPGLNQPQHF.

The chain is built from TRBV5-1 and TRBJ1-2; D perhaps matches TRBD1 (5 bases). The CDR3 has 13 residues. Germline V lookup: CDR1 SGHRS, CDR2 YFSETQ. The V gene lost 5 bases and the J gene lost 3 bases, with 11 bases spanning the gap. Here the CDR3 reads CASRPDIDYGYTF. DNA for the CDR3: TGCGCCAGCAGACCGGACATCGACTATGGCTACACCTTC.

The chain joins TRBV6-5 to TRBJ1-2; D is uncertain. Germline CDR1 and CDR2: MNHEY and SVGAGI. V lost 4 bases, J lost 5 bases, and 11 bases lay in between. This CDR3 region has 13 residues. The CDR3 sequence: CASSSPRLYGYTF. The CDR3, as DNA: TGTGCCAGCAGTTCCCCCAGGCTATATGGCTACACCTTC.

CDR3 in amino acids: CAWSVWASRFFNYGYTF. The DNA of the CDR3 is TGTGCCTGGAGTGTGTGGGCTTCCAGGTTTTTTAACTATGGCTACACCTTC. The genes are TRBV30 and TRBJ1-2; the D is unclear. With 0 bases removed from V and 1 base from J, the gap between germline ends came to 18 bases. Germline values: CDR1 GTSNPN, CDR2 SVGIG (reference sequence). The CDR3 length is 17 residues. The variable domain in full, completed from reference TRBV30 and TRBJ1-2, reads SQTIHQWPATLVQPVGSPLSLECTVEGTSNPNLYWYRQAAGRGLQLLFYSVGIGQISSEVPQNLSASRPQDRQFILSSKKLLLSDSGFYLCAWSVWASRFFNYGYTFGSGTRLTVV.

The gene calls are TRBV18 and TRBJ2-1; no reliable D call. CDR3 length: 14 amino acids. Germline V CDR1 and CDR2: KGHSH, LQKENI. The V end lost 6 bases, the J end lost 9 bases, and 18 bases lay between the germline ends. CDR3: CASSPNAPPGEQFF. DNA for the CDR3: TGTGCCAGCTCCCCCAACGCCCCTCCAGGTGAGCAGTTCTTC.

The V call is TRBV28, the J call TRBJ1-2; 10 nucleotides line up with TRBD1. The CDR3 has 15 amino acids. The germline gives CDR1 MDHEN, CDR2 SYDVKM. The junction had 10 bases not matched to a gene; V was cut back by 6 bases and J by 6 bases. The DNA for the CDR3 is TGTGCCAGCAGCGCATCACCGGACAGGGGGAATGGCTACACCTTC. Protein: CASSASPDRGNGYTF.

The chain links TRBV7-2 to TRBJ2-5, with no clear D. Germline CDR1 reads SGHTA; CDR2 reads FQGNSA. The CDR3 length is 13 residues. V was shortened by 0 bases and J by 5 bases, with 7 bases between the two germline ends. This CDR3 reads CASSLASFETQYF. CDR3 nucleotides: TGTGCCAGCAGCTTAGCGTCGTTCGAGACCCAGTACTTC.

The V and J genes are TRBV18 and TRBJ1-2; a weak D match, TRBD1 (5 bases). This CDR3 region has 13 residues. The V end lost 2 bases, the J end lost 4 bases, and 8 bases lay between the germline ends. Germline-derived CDR1 and CDR2 are KGHSH and LQKENI. CDR3 amino acids: CASSPFDSYGYTF. For the CDR3, the DNA is TGTGCCAGCTCACCATTCGACAGCTATGGCTACACCTTC.

This chain links TRBV30 with TRBJ1-6; the D gene is possibly TRBD1 (5 bases). CDR3 size: 11 residues. CDR1 is GTSNPN and CDR2 is SVGIG in the germline V gene (reference sequence). Between the trimmed V and J ends, which lost 8 bases and 11 bases, there was a span of 13 bases. CDR3 in amino acids: CAGEWGAPLHF. CDR3 DNA sequence: TGTGCCGGAGAGTGGGGGGCACCCCTCCACTTT.

Points on this clone: Germline is not matched at one junction end, which may reflect a read error. The chain links TRBV7-7 to TRBJ2-5; 7 bases align to TRBD1. Looked up from germline, CDR1 is SSHAT and CDR2 is FNYEAQ (reference sequence). This CDR3 spans 14 amino acids. CDR3 nucleotides: TGTGCTAGCAGCTTAGGTGGGGACAGTCAGACCCAGTACTTC. Residues: CASSLGGDSQTQYF.

The genes are TRBV19 and TRBJ2-2; tentative D call: TRBD2 (5 bases). V was clipped by 3 bases and J by 6 bases, with 11 bases between them. Germline V gives CDR1 LNHDA, CDR2 SQIVND (reference sequence). This CDR3 comprises 14 residues. The DNA of the CDR3 is TGTGCCAGTAGTATTGGACTTCTTTCCGGGGAGCTGTTTTTT. The encoded protein is CASSIGLLSGELFF.

The V call is TRBV28, the J call TRBJ1-5; 9 bases align to TRBD1. The CDR3 runs 16 residues. Losses at the gene ends were 6 bases for V and 4 bases for J; bases not matched to a gene: 10. The V gene's germline CDR1 is MDHEN and CDR2 SYDVKM. For the CDR3, the DNA is TGTGCCAGCAGGGTTAACACAGGGGGCGGAAATCAGCCCCAGCATTTT. This encodes CASRVNTGGGNQPQHF.